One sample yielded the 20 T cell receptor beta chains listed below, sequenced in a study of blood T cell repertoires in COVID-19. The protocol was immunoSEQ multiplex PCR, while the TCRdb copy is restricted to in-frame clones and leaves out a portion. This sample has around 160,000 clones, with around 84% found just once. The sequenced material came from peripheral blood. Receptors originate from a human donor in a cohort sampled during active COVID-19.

The CDR3 nucleotides read TGCGCCAGCAGCCAATCCGGGACACTCCGAGCGGGCTACACCTTC. This sequence encodes CASSQSGTLRAGYTF. The chain uses TRBV4-3 and TRBJ1-2; D may be TRBD1 (6 bases). The V end lost 2 bases, the J end lost 8 bases, and 18 bases lay between the germline ends. The CDR3 length is 15 residues. The germline V gene encodes CDR1 LGHNA and CDR2 YSLEER.

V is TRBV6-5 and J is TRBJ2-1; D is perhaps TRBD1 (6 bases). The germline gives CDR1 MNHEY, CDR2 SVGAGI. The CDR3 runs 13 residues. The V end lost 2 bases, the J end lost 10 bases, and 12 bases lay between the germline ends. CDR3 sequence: CASSYNRDYEQFF. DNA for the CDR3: TGTGCCAGCAGTTACAACAGGGATTACGAGCAGTTCTTC.

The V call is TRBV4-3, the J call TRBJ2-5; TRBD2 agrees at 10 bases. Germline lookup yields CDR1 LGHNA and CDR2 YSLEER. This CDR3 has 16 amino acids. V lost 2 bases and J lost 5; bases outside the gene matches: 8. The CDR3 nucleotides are TGCGCCAGCAGCCAACTTAGCGGGGGGCCGTTGGAGACCCAGTACTTC. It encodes CASSQLSGGPLETQYF.

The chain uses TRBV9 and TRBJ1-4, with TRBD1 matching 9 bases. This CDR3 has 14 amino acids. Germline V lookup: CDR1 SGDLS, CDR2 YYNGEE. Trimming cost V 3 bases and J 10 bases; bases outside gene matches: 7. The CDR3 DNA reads TGTGCCAGCAGCGAGGGACAGGGATATTCAAAACTGTTTTTT. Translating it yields CASSEGQGYSKLFF.

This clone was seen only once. This CDR3 reads CASSLGQGGATQYF. The CDR3, as DNA: TGTGCCAGCAGCTTGGGACAGGGTGGGGCTACGCAGTATTTT. This chain connects TRBV7-9 to TRBJ2-3; 9 positions match TRBD1. Germline V lookup: CDR1 SEHNR, CDR2 FQNEAQ (reference sequence). This CDR3 is built from 14 residues. After removal of 3 bases from V and 8 bases from J, the junction contained 6 bases not matched to a gene.

The CDR3 loop is CASSVLTGWGTDTQYF. The DNA of the CDR3 is TGTGCCAGCAGCGTCTTGACAGGGTGGGGCACAGATACGCAGTATTTT. The chain is built from TRBV9 and TRBJ2-3, with 7 bases identical to TRBD1. The CDR3 is 16 amino acids. Germline CDR1 and CDR2: SGDLS and YYNGEE. Germline trimming cut 2 bases from V and 1 base from J; bases unmatched to any gene: 7.

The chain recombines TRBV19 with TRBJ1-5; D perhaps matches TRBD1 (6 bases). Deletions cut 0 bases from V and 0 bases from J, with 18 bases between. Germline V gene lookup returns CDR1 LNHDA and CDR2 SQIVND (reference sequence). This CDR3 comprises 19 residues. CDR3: CASSIDTRTAYYSNQPQHF. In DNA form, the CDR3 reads TGTGCCAGTAGTATAGACACCAGGACAGCCTACTATAGCAATCAGCCCCAGCATTTT.

The CDR3 sequence: CASSPRERGETQYF. Here the CDR3 DNA reads TGTGCCAGCAGTCCTCGGGAGCGGGGTGAAACCCAGTACTTC. This chain connects TRBV6-6 to TRBJ2-5; TRBD2 agrees at 7 bases. The germline V gene has CDR1 MNHNY and CDR2 SVGAGI (reference sequence). This CDR3 spans 14 amino acids. Trimming at V came to 5 bases and at J to 8 bases, leaving 11 bases not matched to a gene.

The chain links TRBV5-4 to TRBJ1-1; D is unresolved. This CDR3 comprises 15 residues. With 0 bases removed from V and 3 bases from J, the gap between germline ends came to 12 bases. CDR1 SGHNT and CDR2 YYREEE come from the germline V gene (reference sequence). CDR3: CASSLAAYGDTEAFF. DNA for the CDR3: TGTGCCAGCAGCTTGGCCGCATACGGGGACACTGAAGCTTTCTTT.

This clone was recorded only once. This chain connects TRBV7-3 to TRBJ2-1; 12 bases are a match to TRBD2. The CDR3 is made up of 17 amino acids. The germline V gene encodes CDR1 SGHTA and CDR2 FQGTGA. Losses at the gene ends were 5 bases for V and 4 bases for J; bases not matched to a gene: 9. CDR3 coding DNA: TGTGCCAGCAGCCCTGCCGCTCTAGCGGGGGGGTACAATGAGCAGTTCTTC. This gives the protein CASSPAALAGGYNEQFF.

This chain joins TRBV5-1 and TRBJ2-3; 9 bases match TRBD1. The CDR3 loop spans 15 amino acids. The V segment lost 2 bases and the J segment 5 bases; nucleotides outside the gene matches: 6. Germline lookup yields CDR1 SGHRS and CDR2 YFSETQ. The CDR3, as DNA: TGCGCCAGCAGCTTCCCGACAGGGGGGGGAGATACGCAGTATTTT. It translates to CASSFPTGGGDTQYF.

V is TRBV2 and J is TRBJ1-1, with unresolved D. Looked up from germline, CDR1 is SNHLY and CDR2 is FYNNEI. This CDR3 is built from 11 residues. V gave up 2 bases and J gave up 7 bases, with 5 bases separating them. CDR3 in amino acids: CASSELSEAFF. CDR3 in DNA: TGTGCCAGCAGTGAATTGAGTGAAGCTTTCTTT.

CDR3 amino acids: CASSTEAGNYNEQFF. The CDR3 DNA reads as TGTGCCAGCAGCACGGAAGCGGGGAACTACAATGAGCAGTTCTTC. This chain connects TRBV7-2 to TRBJ2-1; 7 nucleotides line up with TRBD2. CDR3 length equals 15 residues. V dropped 5 bases and J dropped 3; count of bases not matched to a gene: 7. Germline CDR1 is SGHTA and CDR2 is FQGNSA. The whole variable domain, remainder taken from reference TRBV7-2 and TRBJ2-1, is GAGVSQSPSNKVTEKGKDVELRCDPISGHTALYWYRQSLGQGLEFLIYFQGNSAPDKSGLPSDRFSAERTGGSVSTLTIQRTQQEDSAVYLCASSTEAGNYNEQFFGPGTRLTVL.

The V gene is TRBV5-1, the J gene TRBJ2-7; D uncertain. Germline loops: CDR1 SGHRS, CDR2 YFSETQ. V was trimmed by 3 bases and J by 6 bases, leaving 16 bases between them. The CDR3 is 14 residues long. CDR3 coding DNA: TGCGCCAGCAGCTCCTCCGCCATCACTGGCGAGCAGTACTTC. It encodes CASSSSAITGEQYF. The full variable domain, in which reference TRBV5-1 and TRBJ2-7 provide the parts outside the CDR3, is KAGVTQTPRYLIKTRGQQVTLSCSPISGHRSVSWYQQTPGQGLQFLFEYFSETQRNKGNFPGRFSGRQFSNSRSEMNVSTLELGDSALYLCASSSSAITGEQYFGPGTRLTVT.

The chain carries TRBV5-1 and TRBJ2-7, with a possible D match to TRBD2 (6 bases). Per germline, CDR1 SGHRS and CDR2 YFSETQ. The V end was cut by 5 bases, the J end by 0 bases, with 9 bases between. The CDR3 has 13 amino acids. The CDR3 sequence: CASSRDFSYEQYF. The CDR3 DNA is TGCGCCAGCAGTCGGGACTTCTCCTACGAGCAGTACTTC. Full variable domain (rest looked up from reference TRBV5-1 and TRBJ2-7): KAGVTQTPRYLIKTRGQQVTLSCSPISGHRSVSWYQQTPGQGLQFLFEYFSETQRNKGNFPGRFSGRQFSNSRSEMNVSTLELGDSALYLCASSRDFSYEQYFGPGTRLTVT.

The CDR3 spells CASSWQGAFTEAFF. In DNA, the CDR3 is TGTGCCAGCAGTTGGCAGGGGGCATTCACTGAAGCTTTCTTT. The rearrangement uses TRBV27 and TRBJ1-1; 8 positions agree with TRBD1. The trim removed 4 bases at V and 4 bases at J, leaving 5 bases unmatched. Germline CDR1 MNHEY, CDR2 SMNVEV (reference sequence). The CDR3 covers 14 residues.

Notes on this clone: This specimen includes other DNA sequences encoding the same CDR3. CDR3 sequence (DNA): TGCGCCAGCAGCTGGGGAGAGAACACTGAAGCTTTCTTT. Translating gives CASSWGENTEAFF. The chain has TRBV5-1 and TRBJ1-1, with unresolved D. The CDR3 is 13 residues long. Germline V gene sequence: CDR1 SGHRS, CDR2 YFSETQ. Deletions cut 3 bases from V and 1 base from J, with 7 bases between.

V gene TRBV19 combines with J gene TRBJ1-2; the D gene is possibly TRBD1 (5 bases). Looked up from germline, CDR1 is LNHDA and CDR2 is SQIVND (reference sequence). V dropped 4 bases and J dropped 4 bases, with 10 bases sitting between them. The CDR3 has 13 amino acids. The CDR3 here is CASSNPQGYGYTF. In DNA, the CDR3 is TGTGCCAGTAGTAACCCTCAGGGCTATGGCTACACCTTC.

This chain's CDR3 is CASSQRQGAGELFF. CDR3 DNA: TGTGCCAGCAGCCAACGACAGGGTGCCGGGGAGCTGTTTTTT. The chain links TRBV3-1 (or the pseudogene TRBV3-2) to TRBJ2-2; 7 bases fit TRBD1. This CDR3 region has 14 residues. J lost 6 bases, V lost 2 bases, and 3 bases had no gene match. Germline V lookup: CDR1 LGHDT, CDR2 YNNKEL (reference sequence).

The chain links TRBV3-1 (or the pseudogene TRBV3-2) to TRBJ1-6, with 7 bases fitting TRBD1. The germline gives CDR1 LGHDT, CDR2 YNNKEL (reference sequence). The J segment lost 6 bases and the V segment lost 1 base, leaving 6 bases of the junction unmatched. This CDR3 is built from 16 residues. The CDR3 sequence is CASSQVRTGLNSPLHF. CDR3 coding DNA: TGTGCCAGCAGCCAAGTAAGGACAGGCCTTAATTCACCCCTCCACTTT.